This TCR beta chain was observed in a study of cytomegalovirus exposure and HLA in healthy donors. Primers included in the PCR were 60 Vbeta and 13 Jbeta primers. Here immunoSEQ multiplex PCR was the method, and the copy in TCRdb shows in-frame clones only, minus some. The table lists more than 85,000 clones, about 79% of them singletons. The sequence derives from a male donor in good health and CMV-seropositive. Sequencing input: PBMCs.

CDR3 sequence: CASSKTGESTGELFF. CDR3 nucleotides: TGCGCCAGCAGCAAGACAGGGGAAAGCACCGGGGAGCTGTTTTTT. This chain joins TRBV5-1 and TRBJ2-2, with 8 bases fitting TRBD1. Germline loops: CDR1 SGHRS, CDR2 YFSETQ. The length of the CDR3 is 15 residues. V was pared by 4 bases and J by 4 bases, with 6 bases of the junction left unmatched.